Many counts were recorded for the clone carrying this TCR beta chain. This sample is drawn from a study of T cells in Graves' hyperthyroidism and ophthalmopathy. The TCR beta CDR3 regions underwent amplification using RNA transcripts as the source. An initial round of RT-PCR targeting the TCR CDR3 relied on the HTBI primer set. One entry per CDR3 protein, called by TCRdb with MiXCR from the multiplex PCR reads. The sample yields roughly 380,000 distinct CDR3 sequences, approximately 14% seen once. This CDR3 is 13 amino acids long. Germline lookup yields CDR1 MNHNS and CDR2 SASEGT. With 5 bases clipped from V and 5 bases from J, the junction kept 5 bases outside the gene matches.

The sequenced material came from blood. This sequence joins TRBV6-1 and TRBJ2-5, with 7 bases matching TRBD1. The TCR comes from a woman under 30 with Graves' hyperthyroidism. CDR3: CASSTTGIETQYF. The CDR3 DNA is TGTGCCAGCAGTACGACAGGGATCGAGACCCAGTACTTC.